Each of the 7 T cell receptor beta chains below was sequenced from the same sample in a study of blood T cell repertoires in COVID-19. Sequencing used immunoSEQ multiplex PCR; TCRdb keeps in-frame clones, though not all of them. The sample includes 95,000 to 100,000 clones, roughly 90% of them seen just once. Material: peripheral blood. The source of these receptors is a human donor with COVID-19, enrolled during active disease. The donor label of this sample is uncertain.

The V gene is TRBV10-3, the J gene TRBJ1-1, with TRBD1 matching 7 bases. This CDR3 region has 14 residues. J gave up 4 bases and V 0 bases, and 2 bases lay outside the gene matches. CDR1 and CDR2 from the germline V gene are ENHRY and SYGVKD. CDR3 region: CAISESEGATEAFF. CDR3 sequence (DNA): TGTGCCATCAGTGAGTCAGAGGGGGCCACTGAAGCTTTCTTT.

J is TRBJ1-5 and V is TRBV19, with 8 bases identical to TRBD1. Germline values: CDR1 LNHDA, CDR2 SQIVND (reference sequence). J was trimmed by 6 bases and V by 2 bases; bases with no gene match: 6. The CDR3 consists of 15 residues. CDR3 amino acids: CASSIILQGAQPQHF. The CDR3 DNA is TGTGCCAGTAGTATAATTCTTCAGGGGGCTCAGCCCCAGCATTTT.

CDR3 bases: TGTGCCAGCAGCCCAGGACAGCCCTCCTACGAGCAGTACTTC. Amino acid sequence: CASSPGQPSYEQYF. The chain carries TRBV5-6 and TRBJ2-7; D may be TRBD1 (6 bases). This CDR3 is 14 amino acids long. Germline CDR1 SGHDT, CDR2 YYEEEE. The V and J ends lost 4 bases and 0 bases respectively, with 11 bases between them.

The chain employs TRBV11-3 and TRBJ2-7; 8 bases are shared with TRBD1. The germline V gene encodes CDR1 SGHNT and CDR2 YENEEA. V shed 6 bases and J 0 bases; nucleotides not matched to a gene: 13. The CDR3 covers 17 residues. CDR3 DNA: TGTGCCAGCAGTGACCCCGCCGGGACAGGTAACTCCTACGAGCAGTACTTC. This translates into CASSDPAGTGNSYEQYF.

The chain uses TRBV10-2 and TRBJ2-7; 8 bases align to TRBD1. The germline gives CDR1 WSHSY, CDR2 SAAADI. The CDR3 length is 14 residues. V shed 6 bases, J shed 4 bases, and the junction held 8 bases outside the gene matches. The CDR3 loop is CASRGTGRPYEQYF. The CDR3 DNA reads as TGCGCCAGCAGAGGGACAGGAAGGCCATACGAGCAGTACTTC.

The V call is TRBV7-9, the J call TRBJ2-7; maybe TRBD1 (6 bases). The germline V and J ends were trimmed by 5 bases and 3 bases, with 11 bases remaining between them. This CDR3 has 13 amino acids. Per the germline V gene, CDR1 is SEHNR and CDR2 is FQNEAQ (reference sequence). CDR3 region: CASSGAQGYEQYF. Here the CDR3 DNA reads TGTGCCAGCAGCGGCGCACAGGGCTACGAGCAGTACTTC.

In this sample, this clone turned up once. V gene TRBV7-9 combines with J gene TRBJ2-7; a weak D match, TRBD1 (7 bases). Germline lookup yields CDR1 SEHNR and CDR2 FQNEAQ (reference sequence). V gave up 5 bases and J gave up 3 bases, with 11 bases separating them. The CDR3 is made up of 13 amino acids. CDR3 sequence reads: CASSQGGYYEQYF. CDR3 nucleotide sequence: TGTGCCAGCAGCCAGGGGGGATACTACGAGCAGTACTTC.